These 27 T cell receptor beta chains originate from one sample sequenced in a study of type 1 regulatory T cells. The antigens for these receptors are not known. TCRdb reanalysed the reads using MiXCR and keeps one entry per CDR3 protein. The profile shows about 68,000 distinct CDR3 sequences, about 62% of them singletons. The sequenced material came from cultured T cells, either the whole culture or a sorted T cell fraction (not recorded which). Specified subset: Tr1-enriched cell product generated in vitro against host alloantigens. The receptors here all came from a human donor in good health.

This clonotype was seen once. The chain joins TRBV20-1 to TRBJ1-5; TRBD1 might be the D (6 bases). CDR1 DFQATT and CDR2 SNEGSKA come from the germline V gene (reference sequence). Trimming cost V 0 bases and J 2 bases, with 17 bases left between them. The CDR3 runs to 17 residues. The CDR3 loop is CSARDRQAGARNQPQHF. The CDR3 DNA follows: TGCAGTGCTAGAGATCGCCAAGCGGGGGCTCGCAATCAGCCCCAGCATTTT.

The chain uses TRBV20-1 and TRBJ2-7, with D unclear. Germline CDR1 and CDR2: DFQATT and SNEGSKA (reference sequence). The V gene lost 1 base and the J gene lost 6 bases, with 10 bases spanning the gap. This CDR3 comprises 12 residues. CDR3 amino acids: CSARGLLGEQYF. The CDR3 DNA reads TGCAGTGCTAGAGGGCTTCTTGGCGAGCAGTACTTC.

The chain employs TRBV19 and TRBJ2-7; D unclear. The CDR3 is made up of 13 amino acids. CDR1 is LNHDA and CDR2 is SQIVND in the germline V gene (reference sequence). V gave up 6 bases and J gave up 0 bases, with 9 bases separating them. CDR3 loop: CASSVQSSYEQYF. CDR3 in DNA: TGTGCCAGTAGCGTCCAAAGCTCCTACGAGCAGTACTTC.

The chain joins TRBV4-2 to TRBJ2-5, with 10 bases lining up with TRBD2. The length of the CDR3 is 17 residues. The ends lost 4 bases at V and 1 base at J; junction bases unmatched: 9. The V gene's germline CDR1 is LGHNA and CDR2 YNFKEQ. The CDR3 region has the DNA TGTGCCAGCAGCCTAGCGGGAGGAAGGAGTGTCCAAGAGACCCAGTACTTC. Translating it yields CASSLAGGRSVQETQYF.

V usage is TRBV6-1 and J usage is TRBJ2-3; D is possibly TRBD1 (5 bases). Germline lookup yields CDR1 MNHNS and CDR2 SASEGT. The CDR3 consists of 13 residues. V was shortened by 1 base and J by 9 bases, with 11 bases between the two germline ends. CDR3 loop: CASSEGRAGTQYF. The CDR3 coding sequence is TGTGCCAGCAGTGAAGGCAGGGCAGGCACGCAGTATTTT.

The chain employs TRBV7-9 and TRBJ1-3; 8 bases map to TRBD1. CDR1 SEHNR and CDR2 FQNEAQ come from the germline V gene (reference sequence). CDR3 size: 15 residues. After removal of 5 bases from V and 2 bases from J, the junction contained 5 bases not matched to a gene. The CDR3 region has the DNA TGTGCCAGCAGCAGTAACAGGGGGGCTGGAAACACCATATATTTT. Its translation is CASSSNRGAGNTIYF.

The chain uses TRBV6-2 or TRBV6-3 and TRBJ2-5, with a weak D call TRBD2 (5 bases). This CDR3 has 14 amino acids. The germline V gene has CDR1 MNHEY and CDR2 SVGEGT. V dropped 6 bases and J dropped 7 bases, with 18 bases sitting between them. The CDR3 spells CASRDERVTWTQYF. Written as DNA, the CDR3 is TGTGCCAGCAGAGACGAGAGGGTTACGTGGACCCAGTACTTC.

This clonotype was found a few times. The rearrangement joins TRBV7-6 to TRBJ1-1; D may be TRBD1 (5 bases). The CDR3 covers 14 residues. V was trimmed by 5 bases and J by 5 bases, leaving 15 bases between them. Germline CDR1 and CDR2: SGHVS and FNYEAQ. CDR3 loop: CASSGGNEATEAFF. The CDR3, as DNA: TGTGCCAGCAGCGGGGGGAACGAGGCAACTGAAGCTTTCTTT.

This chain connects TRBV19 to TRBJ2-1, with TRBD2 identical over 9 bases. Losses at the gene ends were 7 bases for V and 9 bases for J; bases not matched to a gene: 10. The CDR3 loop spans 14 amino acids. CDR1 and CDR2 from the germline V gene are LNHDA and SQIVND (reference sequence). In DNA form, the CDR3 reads TGTGCCAGTAAGATCCAGCGGGAGGCGGGTGAGCAGTTCTTC. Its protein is CASKIQREAGEQFF.

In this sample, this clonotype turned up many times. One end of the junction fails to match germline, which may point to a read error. The CDR3 protein is CASGLSSGSSRCVF. The CDR3, as DNA: TGTGCTAGTGGTTTGTCTAGCGGGAGTTCAAGATGTGTCTTC. The chain links TRBV12-5 to TRBJ2-1; TRBD2 aligns across 10 bases. This CDR3 has 14 residues. Germline V gene sequence: CDR1 LGHNT, CDR2 FRNRAP.

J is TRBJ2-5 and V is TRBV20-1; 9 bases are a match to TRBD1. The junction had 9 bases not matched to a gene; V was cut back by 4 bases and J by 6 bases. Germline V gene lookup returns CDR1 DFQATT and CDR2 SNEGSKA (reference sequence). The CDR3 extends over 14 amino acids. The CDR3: CSAMGQGGSQTQYF. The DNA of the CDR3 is TGCAGTGCTATGGGACAGGGAGGTTCGCAGACCCAGTACTTC.

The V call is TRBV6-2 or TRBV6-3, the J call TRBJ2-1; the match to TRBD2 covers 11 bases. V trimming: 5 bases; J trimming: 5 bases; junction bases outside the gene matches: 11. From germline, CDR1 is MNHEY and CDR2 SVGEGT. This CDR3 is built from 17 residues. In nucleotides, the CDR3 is TGTGCCAGCAGTGAAACACCGGGACTAGCGGCGAACAATGAGCAGTTCTTC. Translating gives CASSETPGLAANNEQFF.

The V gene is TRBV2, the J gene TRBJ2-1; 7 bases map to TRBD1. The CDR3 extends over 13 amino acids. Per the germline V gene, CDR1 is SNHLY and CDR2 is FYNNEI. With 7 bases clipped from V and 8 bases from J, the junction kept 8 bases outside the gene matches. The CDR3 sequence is CASTPPQGYEQFF. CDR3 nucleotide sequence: TGTGCCAGCACACCACCACAGGGGTATGAGCAGTTCTTC.

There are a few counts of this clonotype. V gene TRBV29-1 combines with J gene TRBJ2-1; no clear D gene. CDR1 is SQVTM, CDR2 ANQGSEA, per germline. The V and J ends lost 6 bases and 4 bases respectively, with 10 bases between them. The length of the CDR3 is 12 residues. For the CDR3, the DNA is TGCAGCGTGACACCCCAATACAATGAGCAGTTCTTC. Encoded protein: CSVTPQYNEQFF.

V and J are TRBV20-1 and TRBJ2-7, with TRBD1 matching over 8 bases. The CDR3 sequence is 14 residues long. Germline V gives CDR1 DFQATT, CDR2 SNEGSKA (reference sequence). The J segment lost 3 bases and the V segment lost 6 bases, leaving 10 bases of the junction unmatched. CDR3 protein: CSAPKTGAGYEQYF. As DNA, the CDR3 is TGCAGTGCCCCGAAGACAGGGGCAGGCTACGAGCAGTACTTC.

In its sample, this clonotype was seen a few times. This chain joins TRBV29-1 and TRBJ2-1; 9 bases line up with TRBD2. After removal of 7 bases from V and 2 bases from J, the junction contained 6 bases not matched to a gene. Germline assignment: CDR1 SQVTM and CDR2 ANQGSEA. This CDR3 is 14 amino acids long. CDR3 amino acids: CSGSGRPPYNEQFF. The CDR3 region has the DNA TGCAGCGGTAGCGGGAGACCCCCCTACAATGAGCAGTTCTTC.

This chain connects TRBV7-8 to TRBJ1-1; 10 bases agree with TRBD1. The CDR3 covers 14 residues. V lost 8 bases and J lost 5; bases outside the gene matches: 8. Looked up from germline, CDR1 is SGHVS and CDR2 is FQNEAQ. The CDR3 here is CASFGGQGFTEAFF. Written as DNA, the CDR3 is TGTGCCAGCTTTGGGGGACAGGGGTTTACTGAAGCTTTCTTT.

The CDR3 protein is CASSSAESYSPLHF. Here the CDR3 DNA reads TGTGCCAGCAGCTCAGCCGAGTCCTATTCACCCCTCCACTTT. This sequence joins TRBV7-6 and TRBJ1-6; D is uncertain. Germline CDR1 and CDR2: SGHVS and FNYEAQ. CDR3 size: 14 residues. V gave up 4 bases and J gave up 8 bases, with 12 bases separating them. Drawing the rest from reference TRBV7-6 and TRBJ1-6, the complete variable domain is GAGVSQSPRYKVTKRGQDVALRCDPISGHVSLYWYRQALGQGPEFLTYFNYEAQQDKSGLPNDRFSAERPEGSISTLTIQRTEQRDSAMYRCASSSAESYSPLHFGNGTRLTVT.

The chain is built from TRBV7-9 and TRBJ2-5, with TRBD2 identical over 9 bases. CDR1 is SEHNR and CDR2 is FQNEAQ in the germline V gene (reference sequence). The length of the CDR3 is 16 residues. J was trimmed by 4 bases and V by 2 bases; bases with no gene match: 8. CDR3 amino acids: CASSLSWREGRETQYF. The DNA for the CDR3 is TGTGCCAGCAGCTTAAGTTGGCGGGAGGGCCGAGAGACCCAGTACTTC.

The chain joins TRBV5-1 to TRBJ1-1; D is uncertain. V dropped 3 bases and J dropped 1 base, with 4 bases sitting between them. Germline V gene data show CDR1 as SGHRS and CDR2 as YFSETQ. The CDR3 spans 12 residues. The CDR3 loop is CASSSGNTEAFF. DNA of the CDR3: TGCGCCAGCAGCTCAGGGAACACTGAAGCTTTCTTT.

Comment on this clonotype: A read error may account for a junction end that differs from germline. CDR3 loop: CASIQDRLVETQYF. CDR3 in DNA: TGCGCCAGCATCCAAGATCGTTTGGTGGAGACCCAGTACTTC. V gene TRBV4-3 combines with J gene TRBJ2-5; no clear D gene. Germline CDR1 reads LGHNA; CDR2 reads YSLEER. The CDR3 has 14 residues.

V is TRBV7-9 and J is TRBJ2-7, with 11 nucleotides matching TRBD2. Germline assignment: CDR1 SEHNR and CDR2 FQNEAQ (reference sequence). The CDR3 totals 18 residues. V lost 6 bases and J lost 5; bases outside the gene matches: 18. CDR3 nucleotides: TGTGCCAGCAGTCCCTATCGAGGGGTTACTAGCGGGAGCCACGAGCAGTACTTC. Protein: CASSPYRGVTSGSHEQYF.

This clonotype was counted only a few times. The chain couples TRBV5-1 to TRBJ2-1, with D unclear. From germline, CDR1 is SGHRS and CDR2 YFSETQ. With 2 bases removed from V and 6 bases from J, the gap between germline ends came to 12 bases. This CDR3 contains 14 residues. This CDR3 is CASSLTAGSNEQFF. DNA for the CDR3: TGCGCCAGCAGCTTAACTGCCGGGTCCAATGAGCAGTTCTTC.

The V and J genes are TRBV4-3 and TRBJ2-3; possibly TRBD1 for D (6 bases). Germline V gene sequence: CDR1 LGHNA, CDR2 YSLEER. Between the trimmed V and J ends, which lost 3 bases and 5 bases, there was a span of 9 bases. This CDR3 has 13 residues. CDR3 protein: CASSQGAGDTQYF. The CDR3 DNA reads TGCGCCAGCAGCCAGGGGGCAGGAGATACGCAGTATTTT.

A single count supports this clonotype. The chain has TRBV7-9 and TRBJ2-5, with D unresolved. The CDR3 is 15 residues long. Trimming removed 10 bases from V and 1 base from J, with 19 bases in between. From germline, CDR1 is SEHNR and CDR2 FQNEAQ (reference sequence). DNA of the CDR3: TGTGCCATCCCGACTGGGCAGGCTTTCCAAGAGACCCAGTACTTC. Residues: CAIPTGQAFQETQYF.

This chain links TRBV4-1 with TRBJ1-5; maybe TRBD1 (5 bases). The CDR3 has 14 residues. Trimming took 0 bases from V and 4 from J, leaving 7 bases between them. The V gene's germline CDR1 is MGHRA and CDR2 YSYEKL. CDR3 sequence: CASSQEGGNQPQHF. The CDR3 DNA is TGCGCCAGCAGCCAAGAGGGGGGTAATCAGCCCCAGCATTTT.

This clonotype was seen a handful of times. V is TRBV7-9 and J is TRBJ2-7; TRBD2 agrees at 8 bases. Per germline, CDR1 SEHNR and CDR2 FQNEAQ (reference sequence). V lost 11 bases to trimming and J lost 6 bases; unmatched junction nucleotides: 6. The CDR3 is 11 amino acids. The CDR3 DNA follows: TGTGCCTCCCGAGGGACTAGCGAGCAGTACTTC. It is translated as CASRGTSEQYF.